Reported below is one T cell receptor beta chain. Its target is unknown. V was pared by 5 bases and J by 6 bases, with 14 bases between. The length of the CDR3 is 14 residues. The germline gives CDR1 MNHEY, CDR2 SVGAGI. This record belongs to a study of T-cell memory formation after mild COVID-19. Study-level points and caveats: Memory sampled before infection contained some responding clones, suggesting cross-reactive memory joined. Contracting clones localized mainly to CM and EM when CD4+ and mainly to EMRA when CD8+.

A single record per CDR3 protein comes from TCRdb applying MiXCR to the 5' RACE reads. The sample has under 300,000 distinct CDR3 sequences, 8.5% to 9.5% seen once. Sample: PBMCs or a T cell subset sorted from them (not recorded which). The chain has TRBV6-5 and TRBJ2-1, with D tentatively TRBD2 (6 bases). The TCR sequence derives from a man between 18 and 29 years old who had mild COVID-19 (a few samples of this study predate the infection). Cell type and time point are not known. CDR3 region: CASSPRRGANEQFF. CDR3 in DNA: TGTGCCAGCAGTCCTCGGCGGGGAGCCAATGAGCAGTTCTTC.